This TCR beta chain was captured by sequencing in a study of T cells expressing NK-cell markers. TCRdb reprocessed the 5' RACE reads and stores each CDR3 protein as one record, lacking DNA. This table lists a few hundred thousand distinct CDR3 sequences. This receptor was identified in a man aged 18-70 years in good health. The sequencing sample was made of blood T cells: a sorted CD56 or NKG2C T cell subset, CD4+ or CD8+ T cells, or bulk PBMC T cells (not recorded which).

The chain's CDR3 is CASSFRRLAGGNTQYF. The chain joins TRBV12-3 or TRBV12-4 to TRBJ2-3; checking the TCRdb D call of TRBD2 is not possible without DNA. The CDR3 is made up of 16 amino acids.